The TCR beta chain under discussion was sequenced for a study of T-cell memory formation after mild COVID-19. As for the study in general: The study found TCR clusters largely donor specific.

This CDR3 has 13 amino acids. The V end was cut by 1 base, the J end by 7 bases, with 10 bases between. Germline lookup yields CDR1 MRHNA and CDR2 SNTAGT. A single record per CDR3 protein comes from TCRdb applying MiXCR to the 5' RACE reads. The table includes roughly 610,000 distinct CDR3 sequences, 15% to 20% detected once. The study, taken as a whole, reports: Whereas later expanders leaned CD4+, clones contracting day 15 to 85 showed a balanced CD4/CD8 makeup. Pre-infection memory showed some responding clones, and this suggested that cross-reactive memory joined.

With respect to this clonotype: As yet, its antigen is unknown.

The clonotype was recovered from an adult woman who had mild COVID-19 (a few samples of this study predate the infection). Cell type and time point are not known. The sequenced sample consisted of PBMCs or a T cell subset sorted from them (not recorded which). This chain connects TRBV6-4 to TRBJ1-2; D remains unclear. The CDR3 is CASSDFPLAGYTF. DNA for the CDR3: TGTGCCAGCAGTGACTTCCCCTTGGCTGGCTACACCTTC.